This TCR beta chain was found in a study of cytomegalovirus exposure and HLA in healthy donors. Study-level information: In an early release, HLA-typed donors contributed about 79 million unique TCR sequences. Study-wide results and limits: One variant, a missense change in DCLRE1C, was linked in a later analysis to TCR beta V- and J-gene trimming.

The germline V gene has CDR1 MNHNS and CDR2 SASEGT. V shed 3 bases and J shed 7 bases, with 12 bases lying between them. CDR3 length: 13 residues. Sampled while nominally healthy, donors likely had unrecorded immune exposures. Primers: 60 Vbeta forward and 13 Jbeta reverse. Assay used: immunoSEQ multiplex PCR; TCRdb lists only in-frame clones, some missing. The sample includes about 140,000 clones, about 76% of them seen just once. In the case of this clone: Its antigen is not known.

This clonotype originated in a male donor in good health and CMV-seronegative. Sequenced input: PBMCs. The J gene is TRBJ1-2, the V gene TRBV6-1; a weak D match, TRBD1 (6 bases). The CDR3 loop reads CASSEGGPVGYTF. DNA for the CDR3: TGTGCCAGCAGTGAGGGGGGGCCCGTTGGCTACACCTTC.